The T cell receptor (beta chain) under discussion was sequenced for a study of molecular identifiers for immune sequencing clone quantification listed by TCRdb under 2018. Study-level background: For a replicate experiment, RNA from around 20,000 or 99,000 naive CD8 T cells was divided into five aliquots, of which four were sequenced. This methods study benchmarked molecular-identifier clustering-based TCR repertoire sequencing (MIDCIRS) and TCR RNA copy counting, using CD8 T cells to do so. The investigation overall reported the following: When barcode sub-clustering was left out, chimeric consensus sequences inflated TCR diversity, with chimeras reaching as high as 47%. The naive libraries included spiked-in Jurkat TCR RNA (10 copies' worth), and this Jurkat TCR RNA is not part of the donor repertoire. Clones above 20 RNA copies held over 99% of molecules in CMV-specific effector cells but under 1% in naive cells. A single cell's worth of spiked-in Jurkat TCR RNA was reported detectable even among 850,000 to 1,000,000 naive CD8 T cells. Modeling gave approximately 3 recovered TCR RNA copies per cell versus roughly 10 by digital PCR, implying roughly 29% capture efficiency. Highly expanded clone sizes could be underestimated because identical TCR molecules may share a barcode.

Libraries of naive CD8 T cells were built from anywhere between roughly 17,000 and 1,100,000 sorted cells, with 10%, 30% or 50% of the purified RNA used. Naive CD8 T cells were FACS-sorted as CD8+CD4-CCR7+CD45RA+ on a BD FACSAria II into RLT Plus buffer. Detection sensitivity was tested by spiking Jurkat RNA equal to roughly nine TCR copies' worth into samples containing 20,000-1,000,000 naive CD8 T cells. CD8 T cells were enriched using RosetteSep CD8+ T Cell Enrichment Cocktail and Ficoll-Paque, and the enriched cells then underwent ACK red cell lysis. Remarks on this clonotype: There is no known antigen for this receptor. No clone much larger than this one lies a single base away; base qualities are absent.

The library came from PCR. Sequencing instrument: NextSeq 500. Preparation of bulk TCR libraries followed a previously described approach, with the TCR primers listed in Table S5. The Qiagen AllPrep DNA/RNA kit was used to purify total RNA. Before analysis, reads from multiple sequencing runs of the same library were pooled. On the study's bioinformatics: Reads were retained only if an exact TCR constant sequence was present, and the retained reads were trimmed to 150 nt and grouped according to their 12-nt molecular barcodes. Reads in each barcode group were sub-clustered using a 15% Levenshtein threshold, and a quality-weighted consensus sequence was built for each RNA molecule. Non-functional sequences were discarded, and so were lower-count sequences lying one edit away from another sequence. Barcode sub-clusters with fewer than 20% of the maximum read count were removed, based on fitting two negative binomial distributions. The public reads were reprocessed in TCRdb via fastp at Q25 and MiXCR, keeping in-frame beta chains. Each CDR3 protein appears once, grouped with its most common genes and DNA. TCRdb, not the original authors, processed these V and J calls. The sample has roughly 630,000 distinct CDR3 sequences on record, around 25% of them singletons. 0.78% of the sample rests with the top ten.

For this chain, trimming is 7 bases at the V end and 6 bases at the J end, and the number of junction bases without a gene match is 11. The CDR3 holds 14 amino acids from the cysteine to the phenylalanine. Of the read, only the CDR3 DNA is kept; its 42 bases are in frame from base 1. The germline V gene (reference sequence) specifies MNHEY as CDR1 and SMNVEV as CDR2. The receptor was derived from a human donor in good health. Some libraries in this study had Jurkat cell RNA spiked in. Sequencing used naive CD8+ T cells from blood, with Jurkat cell RNA spiked in. Reading the label with the study, this specimen's cell subset or site is: FACS-sorted CD8+CD4-CCR7+CD45RA+ naive T cells. The chain uses TRBV27 and TRBJ1-2; 7 bases in the junction line up with TRBD1. The DNA reads as follows: TGTGCCAGCAACGAAGGAGGGGGCTCCGATGGCTACACCTTC. Its translation reads: CASNEGGGSDGYTF.